The 8 T cell receptor beta chains below all came from one sample that was sequenced in a study of control samples from healthy donors and cancer patients. Generated by immunoSEQ multiplex PCR, the TCRdb table keeps only in-frame clones and is missing some. Of under 150,000 clones in the sample, approximately 92% were seen once. The sequenced material came from blood. These receptors were taken from a man younger than 45 in good health.

The chain combines TRBV27 with TRBJ1-2; 9 nucleotides align to TRBD1. CDR3 length equals 14 residues. The V gene end was trimmed by 6 bases and the J gene end by 4 bases; junction bases not matched to a gene: 6. Per germline, CDR1 MNHEY and CDR2 SMNVEV (reference sequence). The CDR3: CASSRDREAYGYTF. For the CDR3, the DNA is TGTGCCAGCAGCCGGGACAGGGAGGCCTATGGCTACACCTTC.

Note on this clone: One end of the junction varies from germline; a read error may be responsible. The rearrangement links TRBV2 to TRBJ2-6, with D unresolved. The CDR3 length is 12 residues. Germline-derived CDR1 and CDR2 are SNHLY and FYNNEI. CDR3 sequence reads: CASSSWANVLIF. The DNA for the CDR3 is TGTGCCAGCTCTTCCTGGGCCAACGTCCTGATTTTC.

This rearrangement joins TRBV28 to TRBJ1-5, with TRBD1 matching over 7 bases. CDR1 MDHEN and CDR2 SYDVKM come from the germline V gene. Trimming took 2 bases from V and 7 from J; bases not matched to a gene: 8. The CDR3 has 15 amino acids. CDR3 in amino acids: CASSLPQGTGQPQHF. The CDR3 DNA follows: TGTGCCAGCAGTTTACCACAGGGGACGGGGCAGCCCCAGCATTTT.

This clone occurred once. The same CDR3 can be traced to other DNA sequences in this sample. This chain joins TRBV6-4 and TRBJ2-1, with 8 bases matching TRBD2. V trimming: 2 bases; J trimming: 4 bases; junction bases outside the gene matches: 4. The V gene's germline CDR1 is MRHNA and CDR2 SNTAGT. The CDR3 has 15 amino acids. As DNA, the CDR3 is TGTGCCAGCAGTGACCTAGCGGGCGCGTACAATGAGCAGTTCTTC. Translated: CASSDLAGAYNEQFF.

This clone was observed a single time. This chain uses TRBV7-6 with TRBJ2-3, with D maybe TRBD2 (6 bases). Per germline, CDR1 SGHVS and CDR2 FNYEAQ. The V end lost 2 bases, the J end lost 2 bases, and 11 bases lay between the germline ends. The CDR3 covers 15 residues. The CDR3 sequence: CASSLTGTFTDTQYF. CDR3 bases: TGTGCCAGCAGCTTAACCGGGACTTTCACAGATACGCAGTATTTT. The entire variable domain, with the rest obtained from reference TRBV7-6 and TRBJ2-3, is as follows: GAGVSQSPRYKVTKRGQDVALRCDPISGHVSLYWYRQALGQGPEFLTYFNYEAQQDKSGLPNDRFSAERPEGSISTLTIQRTEQRDSAMYRCASSLTGTFTDTQYFGPGTRLTVL.

The chain employs TRBV6-5 and TRBJ2-5, with 7 positions matching TRBD2. Germline loops: CDR1 MNHEY, CDR2 SVGAGI. J lost 3 bases, V lost 8 bases, and 6 bases had no gene match. CDR3 size: 13 residues. CDR3: CASGWTSEETQYF. CDR3 in DNA: TGTGCCAGCGGATGGACTAGTGAAGAGACCCAGTACTTC.

This rearrangement joins TRBV29-1 to TRBJ1-2; D not resolved. There are 14 residues in the CDR3. Germline CDR1 reads SQVTM; CDR2 reads ANQGSEA. V lost 2 bases, J lost 7 bases, and 17 bases lay in between. The CDR3 DNA is TGCAGCGTTGAATTGGCTGGACTACGGGGTGGCTACACCTTC. Amino acids: CSVELAGLRGGYTF.

This clone was seen more than once but under ten times. This sequence joins TRBV2 and TRBJ2-3; 8 nucleotides line up with TRBD1. Germline CDR1 and CDR2: SNHLY and FYNNEI. V gave up 6 bases and J gave up 2 bases; unmatched junction bases: 13. The CDR3 is 17 residues long. CDR3 in amino acids: CASSPVIDRGFTDTQYF. DNA for the CDR3: TGTGCCAGCAGCCCCGTAATTGACAGGGGCTTCACAGATACGCAGTATTTT. Drawing the rest from reference TRBV2 and TRBJ2-3, the complete variable domain is EPEVTQTPSHQVTQMGQEVILRCVPISNHLYFYWYRQILGQKVEFLVSFYNNEISEKSEIFDDQFSVERPDGSNFTLKIRSTKLEDSAMYFCASSPVIDRGFTDTQYFGPGTRLTVL.